A single T cell receptor (beta chain) is shown here with its context. The entry originates in a study of OX40 agonist ivuxolimab in advanced cancers. Sequencing was performed with immunoSEQ multiplex PCR; in TCRdb, only in-frame clones are kept and a portion is missing. The sample comprises around 82,000 clones, 88% of which are singletons, and more than 0.45% rests with the top ten. Any history of autoimmune disease or systemic immunosuppression disqualified patients. The CDR3 has 14 residues. Germline-derived CDR1 and CDR2 are SGHRS and YFSETQ. V lost 0 bases, J lost 1 base, and 7 bases lay in between.

The V and J genes are TRBV5-1 and TRBJ1-1; D remains unclear. The specimen comprised CD4+ or CD8+ T cells sorted from blood, sampled in a trial of the OX40 agonist ivuxolimab. This receptor was identified in an adult with an advanced solid tumor such as melanoma, head and neck, liver or kidney cancer. CDR3 region: CASSLGPGNTEAFF. Written as DNA, the CDR3 is TGCGCCAGCAGCTTGGGACCAGGGAACACTGAAGCTTTCTTT. Full variable domain (remainder filled in from reference TRBV5-1 and TRBJ1-1): KAGVTQTPRYLIKTRGQQVTLSCSPISGHRSVSWYQQTPGQGLQFLFEYFSETQRNKGNFPGRFSGRQFSNSRSEMNVSTLELGDSALYLCASSLGPGNTEAFFGQGTRLTVV.